The 12 T cell receptor beta chains presented below share a single source sample, sequenced in a study of cytomegalovirus exposure and HLA in healthy donors. The PCR had 60 Vbeta and 13 Jbeta primers. Generated by immunoSEQ multiplex PCR, the TCRdb table keeps only in-frame clones and is missing some. The table records some 150,000 clones, around four fifths of them present only once. The sample consisted of PBMCs. Source of these receptors: a man aged 40-49 years in good health and CMV-seronegative.

This chain connects TRBV2 to TRBJ1-1; D remains unclear. Germline values: CDR1 SNHLY, CDR2 FYNNEI. The CDR3 is 15 residues long. V lost 0 bases and J 1 base, leaving 9 bases between the germline ends. CDR3 in amino acids: CASSEAKQRNTEAFF. Written as DNA, the CDR3 is TGTGCCAGCAGTGAAGCGAAACAGAGGAACACTGAAGCTTTCTTT.

DNA for the CDR3: TGCAGCATAAGACAGGGGGTATATACTGAAGCTTTCTTT. Translated, it gives CSIRQGVYTEAFF. The chain uses TRBV29-1 and TRBJ1-1; 9 nucleotides agree with TRBD1. CDR1 is SQVTM and CDR2 is ANQGSEA in the germline V gene. The CDR3 spans 13 residues. V lost 8 bases, J lost 5 bases, and 9 bases stayed unmatched.

The CDR3 region is CASSSSYDRDEQYF. The CDR3 nucleotides are TGTGCCAGCAGCTCGAGCTATGACAGGGACGAGCAGTACTTC. This chain uses TRBV7-9 with TRBJ2-7; 7 nucleotides line up with TRBD1. The V and J ends lost 4 bases and 5 bases, in that order; junction bases with no gene match: 8. The CDR3 is 14 residues long. Per germline, CDR1 SEHNR and CDR2 FQNEAQ (reference sequence).

The gene calls are TRBV30 and TRBJ2-2; a possible D gene is TRBD1 (5 bases). The V end lost 0 bases, the J end lost 6 bases, and 8 bases lay between the germline ends. The germline V gene has CDR1 GTSNPN and CDR2 SVGIG (reference sequence). The CDR3 has 13 residues. The CDR3 nucleotides read TGTGCCTGGAGTGTAATACAGGCCGGGGAGCTGTTTTTT. Amino acids: CAWSVIQAGELFF.

This clone was seen once. This chain links TRBV5-1 with TRBJ1-2; D not resolved. Germline CDR1 and CDR2: SGHRS and YFSETQ. V lost 2 bases and J lost 4, with 9 bases in between. This CDR3 is built from 13 residues. The CDR3: CASSLEVGYGYTF. The CDR3 DNA reads as TGCGCCAGCAGCTTAGAGGTGGGCTATGGCTACACCTTC.

This clone was observed a few times. This chain joins TRBV29-1 and TRBJ2-5; 9 bases are a match to TRBD1. The CDR3 consists of 14 residues. Germline CDR1 is SQVTM and CDR2 is ANQGSEA. Trimming removed 4 bases from V and 5 bases from J; junction bases left unmatched: 8. CDR3 loop: CSVAEQGARETQYF. CDR3 in DNA: TGCAGCGTTGCCGAACAGGGGGCTAGGGAGACCCAGTACTTC.

The rearrangement links TRBV6-1 to TRBJ1-6; 7 nucleotides line up with TRBD1. J gave up 10 bases and V 6 bases, and 12 bases lay outside the gene matches. Germline CDR1 and CDR2: MNHNS and SASEGT. The length of the CDR3 is 15 residues. This CDR3 is CASSPWVDRASPLHF. The CDR3 nucleotides read TGTGCCAGCAGCCCGTGGGTAGACAGGGCGTCACCCCTCCACTTT.

The rearrangement links TRBV6-5 to TRBJ2-7; 8 bases are shared with TRBD2. CDR1 and CDR2 from the germline V gene are MNHEY and SVGAGI. The V segment lost 6 bases and the J segment 5 bases; nucleotides outside the gene matches: 12. The CDR3 is 15 amino acids. The CDR3 region has the DNA TGTGCCAGCAGCTCAAGCGGGGGCCTGGGACACGAGCAGTACTTC. Residues: CASSSSGGLGHEQYF.

The rearrangement uses TRBV4-1 and TRBJ1-3; D remains unclear. V was trimmed by 3 bases and J by 0 bases, leaving 12 bases between them. The CDR3 is 16 amino acids. The germline V gene has CDR1 MGHRA and CDR2 YSYEKL. The CDR3 DNA follows: TGCGCCAGCAGCCAGGTTACACCCCGCTCTGGAAACACCATATATTTT. Translating gives CASSQVTPRSGNTIYF.

As for this clone: At one end the junction does not follow the germline gene, possibly because of a read error. The chain links TRBV30 to TRBJ2-3, with a possible D match to TRBD2 (6 bases). Germline CDR1 GTSNPN, CDR2 SVGIG (reference sequence). CDR3 length equals 13 residues. CDR3 loop: CAWSATSIDTQYF. In nucleotides, the CDR3 is TGTGCCTGGAGTGCTACTAGCATAGATACGCAGTATTTT.

The V and J genes are TRBV7-9 and TRBJ2-5; TRBD1 might be the D (5 bases). The J call may not be correct, given that the DNA end is closer to TRBJ2-7. The germline V gene has CDR1 SEHNR and CDR2 FQNEAQ (reference sequence). This CDR3 comprises 13 residues. CDR3 sequence (DNA): TGTGCCAGCAGCCCCGGACAACCCTACGAGCAGTACTTC. This translates into CASSPGQPYEQYF.

V is TRBV6-6 and J is TRBJ2-2; 8 positions match TRBD1. CDR3 size: 14 residues. The V gene's germline CDR1 is MNHNY and CDR2 SVGAGI (reference sequence). V lost 7 bases to trimming and J lost 0 bases; unmatched junction nucleotides: 1. The CDR3 DNA reads TGTGCCAGCACGACAGGGGCGAACACCGGGGAGCTGTTTTTT. The encoded protein is CASTTGANTGELFF.